This T cell receptor (beta chain) was retrieved from a study of Tregs in tolerant kidney transplant recipients. Broader study findings: Findings come from small patient numbers and require larger validation.

Germline assignment: CDR1 SEHNR and CDR2 FQNEAQ (reference sequence). The CDR3 runs to 15 residues. V was pared by 5 bases and J by 0 bases, with 2 bases of the junction left unmatched. In regard to this clone: The antigen is not known.

Some clones are missing from TCRdb's copy, which holds only in-frame ones; the method was immunoSEQ multiplex PCR. This sample carries about 100,000 clones, around 87% of them seen once, and the ten largest clones take roughly 0.35%. The V and J genes are TRBV7-9 and TRBJ1-4, with TRBD1 matching 8 bases. Sample: CD4+ T cells from blood, taken before the transplant. This clonotype was obtained from a human donor who received a combined kidney and bone marrow transplant. The CDR3 coding sequence is TGTGCCAGCAGCCGACAGGGGTCAACTAATGAAAAACTGTTTTTT. It specifies CASSRQGSTNEKLFF. The full variable domain, with the rest looked up from reference TRBV7-9 and TRBJ1-4, is DTGVSQNPRHKITKRGQNVTFRCDPISEHNRLYWYRQTLGQGPEFLTYFQNEAQLEKSRLLSDRFSAERPKGSFSTLEIQRTEQGDSAMYLCASSRQGSTNEKLFFGSGTQLSVL.